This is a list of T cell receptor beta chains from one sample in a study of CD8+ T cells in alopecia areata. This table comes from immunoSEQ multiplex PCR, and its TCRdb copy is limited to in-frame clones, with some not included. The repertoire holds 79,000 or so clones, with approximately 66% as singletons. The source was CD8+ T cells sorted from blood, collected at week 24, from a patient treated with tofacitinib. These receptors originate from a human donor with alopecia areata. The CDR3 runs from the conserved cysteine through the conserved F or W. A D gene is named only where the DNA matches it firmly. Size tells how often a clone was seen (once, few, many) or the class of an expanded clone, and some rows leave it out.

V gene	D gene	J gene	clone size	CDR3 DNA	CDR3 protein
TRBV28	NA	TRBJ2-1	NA	TGTGCCAGCAGCGAAAGACAGCGCTCCTACAATGAGCAGTTCTTC	CASSERQRSYNEQFF
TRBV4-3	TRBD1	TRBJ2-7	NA	TGCGCCAGCAGCCAAGAGGTCCGGACAGGGGCCTACGAGCAGTACTTC	CASSQEVRTGAYEQYF
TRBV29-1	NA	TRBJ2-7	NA	TGCAGCGTAACAGAACTAGGGGCCGAGCAGTACTTC	CSVTELGAEQYF
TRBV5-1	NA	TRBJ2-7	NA	TGCGCCAGCAGCCCAGAACACCTTTCTGGGGGAGCCTACGAGCAGTACTTC	CASSPEHLSGGAYEQYF
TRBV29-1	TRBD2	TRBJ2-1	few	TGCAGCGTTGTAGGACTAGCGGACAATGAGCAGTTCTTC	CSVVGLADNEQFF
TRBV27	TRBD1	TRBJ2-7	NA	TGTGCCAGCAGTTTAAAAGGGACAGGAGCCTACGAGCAGTACTTC	CASSLKGTGAYEQYF
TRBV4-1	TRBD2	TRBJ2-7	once	TGCGCCAGCAGCCCAGAGCGGGAGGGCTACGAGCAGTACTTC	CASSPEREGYEQYF
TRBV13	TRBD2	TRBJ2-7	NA	TGTGCCAGCAGCTTCCAGACTAGCGATGAGCAGTACTTC	CASSFQTSDEQYF
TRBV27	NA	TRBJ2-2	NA	TGTGCCAGCAGTTTAATACTGGGAGGCACCGGGGAGCTGTTTTTT	CASSLILGGTGELFF
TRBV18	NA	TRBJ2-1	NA	TGTGCCAGCTCGGTGGACGGAAGCTCCTACAATGAGCAGTTCTTC	CASSVDGSSYNEQFF
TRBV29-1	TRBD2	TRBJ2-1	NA	TGCAGCGTTGTTGGGGGAGGGCCCGGCAATGAGCAGTTCTTC	CSVVGGGPGNEQFF
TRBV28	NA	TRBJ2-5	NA	TGTGCCAGCAGTTTGATGGGATCCCAAGAGACCCAGTACTTC	CASSLMGSQETQYF
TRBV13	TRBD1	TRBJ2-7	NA	TGTGCCAGCAGCTTAGAGGGACAGACCTACGAGCAGTACTTC	CASSLEGQTYEQYF
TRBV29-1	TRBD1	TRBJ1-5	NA	TGCAGCGTTGAAGGGGGGCGCGACAGGGGGAATCAGCCCCAGCATTTT	CSVEGGRDRGNQPQHF
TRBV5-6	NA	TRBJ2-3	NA	TGTGCCAGCACCCATGTTCAGGCAGATACGCAGTATTTT	CASTHVQADTQYF
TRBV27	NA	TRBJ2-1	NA	TGTGCCAGCAGTTTATGGGCAGGGGCAGGGGAGCAGTTCTTC	CASSLWAGAGEQFF